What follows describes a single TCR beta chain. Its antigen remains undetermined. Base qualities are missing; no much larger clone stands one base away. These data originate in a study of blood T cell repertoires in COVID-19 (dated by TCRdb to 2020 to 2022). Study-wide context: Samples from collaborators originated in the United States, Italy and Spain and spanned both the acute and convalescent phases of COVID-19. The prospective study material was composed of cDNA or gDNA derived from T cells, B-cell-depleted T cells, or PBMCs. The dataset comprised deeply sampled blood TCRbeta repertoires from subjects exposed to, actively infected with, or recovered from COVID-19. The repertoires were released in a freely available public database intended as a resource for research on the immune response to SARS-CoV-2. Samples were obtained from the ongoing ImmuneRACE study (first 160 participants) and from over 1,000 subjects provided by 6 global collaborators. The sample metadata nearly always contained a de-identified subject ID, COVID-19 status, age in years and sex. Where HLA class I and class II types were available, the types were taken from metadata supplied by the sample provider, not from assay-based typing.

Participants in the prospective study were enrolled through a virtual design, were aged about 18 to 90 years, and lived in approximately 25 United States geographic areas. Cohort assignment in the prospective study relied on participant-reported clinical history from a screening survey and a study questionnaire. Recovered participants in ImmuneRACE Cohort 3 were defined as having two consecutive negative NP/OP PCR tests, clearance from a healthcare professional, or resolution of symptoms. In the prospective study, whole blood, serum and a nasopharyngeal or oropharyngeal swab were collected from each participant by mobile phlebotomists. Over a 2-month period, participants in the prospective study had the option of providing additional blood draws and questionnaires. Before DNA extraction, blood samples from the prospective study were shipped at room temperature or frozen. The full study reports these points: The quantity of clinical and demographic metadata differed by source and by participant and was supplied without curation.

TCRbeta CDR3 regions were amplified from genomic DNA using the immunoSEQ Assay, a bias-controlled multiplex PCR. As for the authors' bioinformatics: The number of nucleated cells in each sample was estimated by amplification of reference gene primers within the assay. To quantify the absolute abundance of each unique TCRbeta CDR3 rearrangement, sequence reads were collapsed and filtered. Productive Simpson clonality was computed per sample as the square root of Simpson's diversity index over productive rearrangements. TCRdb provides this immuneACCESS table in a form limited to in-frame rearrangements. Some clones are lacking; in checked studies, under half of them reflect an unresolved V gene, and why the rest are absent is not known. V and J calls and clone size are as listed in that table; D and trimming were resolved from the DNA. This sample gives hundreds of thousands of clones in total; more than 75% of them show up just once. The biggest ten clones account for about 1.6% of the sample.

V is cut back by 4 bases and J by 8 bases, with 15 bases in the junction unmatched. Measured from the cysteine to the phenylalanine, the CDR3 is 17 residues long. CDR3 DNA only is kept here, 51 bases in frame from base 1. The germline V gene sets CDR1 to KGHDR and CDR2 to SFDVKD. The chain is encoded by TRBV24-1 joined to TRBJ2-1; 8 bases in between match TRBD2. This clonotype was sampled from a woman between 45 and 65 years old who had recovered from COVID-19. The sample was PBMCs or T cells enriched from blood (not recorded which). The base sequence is TGTGCCACCAGTGACTCAACCTTCAAGACTAGCGTCGATGAGCAGTTCTTC. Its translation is CATSDSTFKTSVDEQFF.